This T cell receptor beta chain was retrieved from a study of T cells in Graves' hyperthyroidism and ophthalmopathy. This clonotype was picked up many times. CDR3 length: 14 amino acids. Trimming took off 5 bases at V and 5 bases at J, with 15 bases between the two ends. Germline CDR1 SGHTA, CDR2 FQGNSA. TCR beta CDR3 region amplification was performed from RNA transcripts. HTBI primers drove first-round RT-PCR of the TCR CDR3. TCRdb re-called the multiplex PCR reads through MiXCR, storing one row per CDR3 protein. Of around 350,000 distinct CDR3 sequences listed, roughly an eighth were seen once; the top ten hold around 9.2%.

What was sequenced was blood. The TCR originated in a woman aged 18-29 years with Graves' hyperthyroidism. This rearrangement joins TRBV7-2 to TRBJ2-5; possibly TRBD1 or TRBD2 for D (5 bases each). The CDR3 here is CASSRRWGIETQYF. The CDR3 coding sequence is TGTGCCAGCAGCCGAAGGTGGGGGATCGAGACCCAGTACTTC.